This record concerns one TCR beta chain sequence. Libraries were prepared by immunoSEQ multiplex PCR; TCRdb keeps only in-frame clonotypes and omits some of them. Of about 2.2 million clones in the sample, over 85% were seen once. This entry comes from a study of shared clonotypes between healthy human individuals. Positive CCR7 selection of CD45RO-negative cells yielded the naive CD8 cells, and terminally differentiated effector memory CD45RA+ cells were excluded. V was shortened by 0 bases and J by 9 bases, with 9 bases between the two germline ends. CDR1 is MNHEY and CDR2 is SMNVEV in the germline V gene (reference sequence). The CDR3 contains 13 residues.

Material for sequencing was naive CD8+ T cells from PBMCs. The source of this sequence is a man between 18 and 29 years old in good health. Some clones in this sample may be carry-over from other donors' samples. The V call is TRBV27, the J call TRBJ2-1; D is unclear. The CDR3 DNA reads TGTGCCAGCAGTTTATCGAAGAACACTGAGCAGTTCTTC. This translates into CASSLSKNTEQFF.